What follows are 22 T cell receptor beta chains derived from one specimen sequenced in a study of OX40 agonist ivuxolimab in advanced cancers. Generated by immunoSEQ multiplex PCR, the TCRdb table keeps only in-frame clones and is missing some. Here the sample spans some 60,000 clones, 91% being singletons. This specimen consisted of CD4+ or CD8+ T cells sorted from blood, obtained in a trial of the OX40 agonist ivuxolimab. The receptors were sampled from an adult with an advanced solid tumor such as melanoma, head and neck, liver or kidney cancer.

V and J are TRBV11-3 and TRBJ2-7; perhaps D is TRBD1 or TRBD2 (5 bases each). The V end was cut by 1 base, the J end by 11 bases, with 15 bases between. From germline, CDR1 is SGHNT and CDR2 YENEEA. The CDR3 contains 13 residues. DNA for the CDR3: TGTGCCAGCAGCTTAGGGGACGGCCTTAGGGAGTACTTC. Protein: CASSLGDGLREYF. The entire variable domain, with the rest obtained from reference TRBV11-3 and TRBJ2-7, is as follows: EAGVVQSPRYKIIEKKQPVAFWCNPISGHNTLYWYLQNLGQGPELLIRYENEEAVDDSQLPKDRFSAERLKGVDSTLKIQPAELGDSAVYLCASSLGDGLREYFGPGTRLTVT.

The chain has TRBV6-5 and TRBJ1-3; 8 bases match TRBD1. The CDR3 length is 14 residues. CDR1 MNHEY and CDR2 SVGAGI come from the germline V gene. Unmatched junction bases numbered 4, after V lost 5 bases and J lost 4 bases. CDR3 sequence reads: CASSTGQGGNTIYF. Here the CDR3 DNA reads TGTGCCAGCAGTACCGGACAGGGAGGAAACACCATATATTTT.

The V gene is TRBV7-2, the J gene TRBJ2-1; TRBD2 agrees at 8 bases. The CDR3 extends over 14 amino acids. V trimming: 1 base; J trimming: 8 bases; junction bases outside the gene matches: 4. Looked up from germline, CDR1 is SGHTA and CDR2 is FQGNSA. DNA of the CDR3: TGTGCCAGCAGCTTAGTCGTGACTAGCGATGAGCAGTTCTTC. Its protein product is CASSLVVTSDEQFF.

This chain uses TRBV19 with TRBJ2-1; D may be TRBD2 (5 bases). Germline V lookup: CDR1 LNHDA, CDR2 SQIVND (reference sequence). The CDR3 loop spans 12 amino acids. V was shortened by 9 bases and J by 6 bases, with 12 bases between the two germline ends. CDR3 coding DNA: TGTGCCAGCGGTGTGGGGAGCAATGAGCAGTTCTTC. Its translation: CASGVGSNEQFF.

This clone was seen only a few times. CDR3 loop: CASSRIQASTYEQYF. The CDR3 nucleotides read TGTGCCAGCAGTCGTATACAGGCTTCAACCTACGAGCAGTACTTC. The chain has TRBV27 and TRBJ2-7, with D perhaps matching TRBD1 (5 bases). Trimming pared 5 bases from V and 2 bases from J, leaving 16 bases between. The CDR3 has 15 residues. Germline V gene sequence: CDR1 MNHEY, CDR2 SMNVEV (reference sequence).

The V call is TRBV5-6, the J call TRBJ2-1, with D perhaps matching TRBD1 (7 bases). Germline V lookup: CDR1 SGHDT, CDR2 YYEEEE. V lost 3 bases and J 7 bases, leaving 14 bases between the germline ends. This CDR3 is 14 amino acids long. DNA for the CDR3: TGTGCCAGCAGCTGGAGGGGGCGCAAGAATGAGCAGTTCTTC. Translated: CASSWRGRKNEQFF.

The chain couples TRBV10-3 to TRBJ2-1, with D tentatively TRBD1 or TRBD2 (5 bases each). Trimming took 5 bases from V and 0 from J, leaving 20 bases between them. The CDR3 loop spans 18 amino acids. CDR1 and CDR2 from the germline V gene are ENHRY and SYGVKD. For the CDR3, the DNA is TGTGCCATCAGTCCCTTGACGGGGACCATGAGCTCCTACAATGAGCAGTTCTTC. Its protein product is CAISPLTGTMSSYNEQFF.

This clone was seen once. The chain joins TRBV6-6 to TRBJ1-3; D gene uncertain. Trimming removed 4 bases from V and 10 bases from J, with 11 bases in between. This CDR3 spans 12 amino acids. CDR1 and CDR2 (germline): MNHNY, SVGAGI (reference sequence). The CDR3 region has the DNA TGTGCCAGCAGTTCGACGACGGATACCATATATTTT. This codes for CASSSTTDTIYF.

V is TRBV19 and J is TRBJ2-5; 7 positions agree with TRBD2. The CDR3 loop spans 14 amino acids. Germline trimming cut 5 bases from V and 5 bases from J; bases unmatched to any gene: 8. Germline CDR1 reads LNHDA; CDR2 reads SQIVND (reference sequence). The CDR3 bases are TGTGCCAGTAGTTCCGGGAGGAGGGTGGAGACCCAGTACTTC. Translated, it gives CASSSGRRVETQYF.

CDR3 nucleotide sequence: TGTGCCAGCAGTCTACCCCGAGGGGGTGGAGAGACCCAGTACTTC. Translation gives CASSLPRGGGETQYF. The chain is built from TRBV6-6 and TRBJ2-5, with a weak D call TRBD1 (6 bases). This CDR3 contains 15 residues. CDR1 and CDR2 from the germline V gene are MNHNY and SVGAGI (reference sequence). The V and J ends lost 5 bases and 4 bases respectively, with 17 bases between them.

J is TRBJ2-1 and V is TRBV7-9; 8 nucleotides line up with TRBD1. This CDR3 region has 15 residues. V was clipped by 5 bases and J by 0 bases; unmatched bases: 3. CDR1 SEHNR and CDR2 FQNEAQ come from the germline V gene (reference sequence). The CDR3 DNA reads TGTGCCAGCAGCATACAGGGGGGCTCCTACAATGAGCAGTTCTTC. It translates to CASSIQGGSYNEQFF.

The chain couples TRBV5-4 to TRBJ2-1; D remains unclear. Trimming took off 0 bases at V and 8 bases at J, with 9 bases between the two ends. CDR1 and CDR2 from the germline V gene are SGHNT and YYREEE (reference sequence). The CDR3 consists of 13 residues. CDR3: CASSLDLFDEQFF. The DNA for the CDR3 is TGTGCCAGCAGCTTGGACCTTTTCGATGAGCAGTTCTTC. The complete variable domain, with remaining parts taken from reference TRBV5-4 and TRBJ2-1, reads ETGVTQSPTHLIKTRGQQVTLRCSSQSGHNTVSWYQQALGQGPQFIFQYYREEENGRGNFPPRFSGLQFPNYSSELNVNALELDDSALYLCASSLDLFDEQFFGPGTRLTVL.

This clone was counted once. The chain joins TRBV4-3 to TRBJ1-1; D unclear. From germline, CDR1 is LGHNA and CDR2 YSLEER. This CDR3 has 15 amino acids. The V gene lost 0 bases and the J gene lost 1 base, with 9 bases spanning the gap. In DNA form, the CDR3 reads TGCGCCAGCAGCCAAGAGGGAATCGGGAACACTGAAGCTTTCTTT. Translation: CASSQEGIGNTEAFF.

The chain joins TRBV19 to TRBJ2-2, with TRBD1 matching 10 bases. The CDR3 has 16 residues. The germline V gene has CDR1 LNHDA and CDR2 SQIVND (reference sequence). Trimming cost V 5 bases and J 7 bases; bases outside gene matches: 10. CDR3 nucleotide sequence: TGTGCCAGTAGTCCGGGACAGGGGTACGGCGGCGGGGAGCTGTTTTTT. It is translated as CASSPGQGYGGGELFF.

The V gene is TRBV4-2, the J gene TRBJ2-3, with TRBD2 identical over 10 bases. V was clipped by 1 base and J by 1 base; unmatched bases: 5. Germline V gene data show CDR1 as LGHNA and CDR2 as YNFKEQ. This CDR3 has 17 amino acids. The CDR3 DNA reads as TGTGCCAGCAGCCAAGGGTCGGGACTAGCGCGCACAGATACGCAGTATTTT. This sequence encodes CASSQGSGLARTDTQYF.

The genes are TRBV11-2 and TRBJ2-1, with TRBD2 matching 8 bases. Germline lookup yields CDR1 SGHAT and CDR2 FQNNGV. The CDR3 sequence is 15 residues long. V shed 5 bases, J shed 2 bases, and the junction held 5 bases outside the gene matches. CDR3 sequence reads: CASSRRTSTYNEQFF. In DNA, the CDR3 is TGTGCCAGCAGCAGACGGACTAGCACCTACAATGAGCAGTTCTTC.

The rearrangement joins TRBV6-5 to TRBJ2-3, with D hard to call. The CDR3 loop spans 13 amino acids. Trimming removed 11 bases from V and 2 bases from J, with 14 bases in between. Germline CDR1 and CDR2: MNHEY and SVGAGI. The CDR3 region is CASRPGATDTQYF. The CDR3 DNA reads as TGTGCCTCCAGACCAGGTGCCACAGATACGCAGTATTTT.

The CDR3 region has the DNA TGCAGTGTTGAGAATGACGAGCAGTACTTC. This codes for CSVENDEQYF. V is TRBV20-1 and J is TRBJ2-7, with unresolved D. The ends were cut back, 7 bases at V and 5 bases at J, with 9 bases in the middle. The CDR3 covers 10 residues. Germline V lookup: CDR1 DFQATT, CDR2 SNEGSKA (reference sequence).

The CDR3 reads CASSPNRRDSTDTQYF. CDR3 DNA: TGTGCCAGCAGCCCCAACCGGAGGGATAGCACAGATACGCAGTATTTT. V usage is TRBV5-4 and J usage is TRBJ2-3; tentatively, D is TRBD2 (6 bases). The CDR3 has 16 amino acids. V was shortened by 4 bases and J by 0 bases, with 15 bases between the two germline ends. Looked up from germline, CDR1 is SGHNT and CDR2 is YYREEE (reference sequence).

J is TRBJ1-4 and V is TRBV6-6; 7 positions agree with TRBD1. Germline-derived CDR1 and CDR2 are MNHNY and SVGAGI (reference sequence). After removal of 7 bases from V and 8 bases from J, the junction contained 7 bases not matched to a gene. The CDR3 is 13 amino acids. This CDR3 is CASKRDSVEKLFF. In DNA, the CDR3 is TGTGCCAGCAAAAGGGACAGCGTGGAAAAACTGTTTTTT.

The sample holds a few counts of this clone. This chain links TRBV2 with TRBJ2-3; D might be TRBD2 (6 bases). Germline loops: CDR1 SNHLY, CDR2 FYNNEI. CDR3 length equals 14 residues. With 3 bases removed from V and 6 bases from J, the gap between germline ends came to 13 bases. As DNA, the CDR3 is TGTGCCAGCAGTGAGCGGGGTCGGCTCGATACGCAGTATTTT. Its translation: CASSERGRLDTQYF.

The rearrangement uses TRBV21-1 and TRBJ2-5; the tabulated D call, TRBD2, remains unverified against the DNA. TRBV21-1 is recorded as a pseudogene. The CDR3 totals 10 residues. CDR3 loop: CASLQETQYF. The CDR3 DNA follows: TGTGCCAGCCTACAAGAGACCCAGTACTTC.